The following is a TCR beta chain sequence with its context. No antigen is known for it. Here immunoSEQ multiplex PCR was the method, and the copy in TCRdb shows in-frame clones only, minus some. The sample records 35,000 to 50,000 clones, 85% to 95% being singletons. The time point is: week 35, safety follow-up. Every vaccination contained 300 ug of the mutant IDH1 20-mer peptide and was paired with topical imiquimod. New WHO grade 3 or 4 IDH1-mutant, ATRX-lost astrocytomas were present in all donors. CDR1 and CDR2 (germline): SNHLY, FYNNEI. The J segment lost 4 bases and the V segment lost 5 bases, leaving 5 bases of the junction unmatched. The CDR3 runs 16 residues. The data are from a study of a mutant IDH1 vaccine in newly diagnosed glioma.

This clonotype was obtained from a man aged 50-59 years with glioma. The chain combines TRBV2 with TRBJ2-1; 13 positions agree with TRBD2. The specimen was PBMCs, collected from a glioma patient whose treatment included an IDH1 peptide vaccine. DNA for the CDR3: TGTGCCAGCAGTACCGGGACTAGCGGGGCGTACAATGAGCAGTTCTTC. Translating it yields CASSTGTSGAYNEQFF.